The clone carrying this TCR beta chain has only a few counts. The antigen is not known. This sample stems from a study of early T cells in non-severe SARS-CoV-2 infection. Study background: Sequencing input comprised bulk RNA from unsorted whole blood; chain pairing was not available.

Study results and limitations: Matching results from VDJdb favored anti-spike CD8 responses, leaving private and CD4 specificities undetected.

The TCR library protocol was used to attach unique molecular identifiers. These identifiers were attached to individual cDNA molecules. Each CDR3 protein gets one entry after TCRdb re-called the 5' RACE reads with MiXCR. The sample carries some 91,000 distinct CDR3 sequences, under 15% recorded once. The CDR3 runs to 16 residues. V was shortened by 4 bases and J by 6 bases, with 22 bases between the two germline ends. Germline V CDR1 and CDR2: SGHAT, FQNNGV. The chain joins TRBV11-2 to TRBJ2-7, with a tentative D call TRBD2 (5 bases). Sequencing input: whole blood. The TCR was taken from an adult who was a healthcare worker with PCR-confirmed SARS-CoV-2 infection or an uninfected control (not recorded which). For the CDR3, the DNA is TGTGCCAGCAGCTCGCTCGAGCGGAGAGGAACAGCCGAGCAGTACTTC. Protein product: CASSSLERRGTAEQYF.